This is a list of T cell receptor beta chains from one sample in a study of blood T cell repertoires in COVID-19. Sequencing used immunoSEQ multiplex PCR; TCRdb keeps in-frame clones, though not all of them. The sample yields approximately 230,000 clones, roughly nine tenths seen once. The sequencing input was peripheral blood. These receptors all come from a man between 18 and 35 years old with active or convalescent COVID-19. Each CDR3 is given with its conserved first and last residue. The order of the fields is clone size, D gene, V gene, CDR3 length, J gene, CDR3 protein, CDR3 DNA. The D gene is left open where the match is weak. Clone size appears in some rows only: once, few, many, or a class for an expanded clone.

>once|TRBD2|TRBV19|15|TRBJ2-7
CASTAKTAGSYEQYF
TGTGCCAGTACCGCAAAGACAGCGGGATCCTACGAGCAGTACTTC
>NA|TRBD1|TRBV29-1|12|TRBJ1-1
CSGTGGNTEAFF
TGCAGCGGAACAGGGGGGAACACTGAAGCTTTCTTT
>NA|NA|TRBV23-1|17|TRBJ2-7
CASSHPVLGRAVCEQYF
TGCGCCAGCAGTCACCCAGTGTTAGGCAGGGCGGTTTGCGAGCAGTACTTC
>NA|TRBD1|TRBV27|17|TRBJ2-7
CASSLWGTGVSSNEQYF
TGTGCCAGCAGTTTATGGGGGACAGGGGTTTCATCGAACGAGCAGTACTTC
>NA|NA|TRBV7-6|14|TRBJ2-3
CASSSSLKPDTQYF
TGTGCCAGCAGCTCGAGTCTCAAGCCAGATACGCAGTATTTT
>NA|NA|TRBV6-1|16|TRBJ1-6
CASSDIQGRPNSPLHF
TGTGCCAGCAGTGATATCCAGGGCCGACCGAATTCACCCCTCCACTTT
>NA|TRBD1|TRBV7-2|15|TRBJ2-7
CASSLSRDRGSEQYF
TGTGCCAGCAGCTTAAGTCGGGACAGGGGAAGCGAGCAGTACTTC
>NA|TRBD1|TRBV5-4|15|TRBJ1-1
CASSFRDRGNTEAFF
TGTGCCAGCAGCTTTCGGGACAGGGGGAACACTGAAGCTTTCTTT
>NA|NA|TRBV9|15|TRBJ2-3
CASSPAGVGTDTQYF
TGTGCCAGCAGCCCCGCCGGAGTGGGCACAGATACGCAGTATTTT
>NA|TRBD1|TRBV19|15|TRBJ1-2
CVTKPGTGADYGYTF
TGTGTCACTAAACCCGGGACAGGGGCTGACTATGGCTACACCTTC
>once|TRBD2|TRBV27|15|TRBJ2-1
CASKLLAGGNNEQFF
TGTGCCAGCAAATTACTAGCGGGAGGGAATAATGAGCAGTTCTTC
>NA|NA|TRBV25-1|13|TRBJ1-6
CASSGRDRSPLHF
TGTGCCAGCAGCGGGAGGGACCGGTCACCCCTCCACTTT
>NA|TRBD1|TRBV15|14|TRBJ2-5
CATRPQGARETQYF
TGTGCCACCAGACCCCAGGGGGCTCGGGAGACCCAGTACTTC
>NA|NA|TRBV30|13|TRBJ2-2
CAWSGTGPGELFF
TGTGCCTGGAGTGGGACTGGACCCGGGGAGCTGTTTTTT
>NA|TRBD1|TRBV5-1|15|TRBJ1-6
CASSRDRRRDSPLHF
TGCGCCAGCAGCCGGGACAGGAGAAGAGATTCACCCCTCCACTTT
>NA|NA|TRBV30|17|TRBJ1-1
CAWSVRWSGDMNTEAFF
TGTGCCTGGAGTGTACGGTGGTCCGGGGATATGAACACTGAAGCTTTCTTT
>NA|NA|TRBV10-3|13|TRBJ1-1
CAIRWTEGSEAFF
TGTGCCATCAGGTGGACAGAGGGATCCGAAGCTTTCTTT
>NA|TRBD2|TRBV7-2|17|TRBJ2-7
CASSIGLAGGISYEQYF
TGTGCCAGCAGCATAGGACTAGCGGGGGGGATATCCTACGAGCAGTACTTC
>NA|TRBD1|TRBV30|13|TRBJ1-2
CAWRGGRYYGYTF
TGTGCCTGGAGAGGGGGCAGGTATTATGGCTACACCTTC
>NA|TRBD1|TRBV3-1/TRBV3-2|15|TRBJ1-1
CASSQGDRGITEAFF
TGTGCCAGCAGCCAAGGGGACAGGGGGATAACTGAAGCTTTCTTT
>NA|NA|TRBV19|14|TRBJ2-1
CASSIAGDGSEQFF
TGTGCCAGTAGTATAGCGGGAGATGGTAGTGAGCAGTTCTTC
>NA|TRBD1|TRBV28|18|TRBJ1-4
CASSSPGDRTGPNEKLFF
TGTGCCAGCAGTTCCCCCGGGGATCGGACAGGCCCTAATGAAAAACTGTTTTTT